These T cell receptor beta chains were read from a single sample in a study of T cells after yellow fever vaccination. TCRdb called the 5' RACE reads again in MiXCR, with one record for every CDR3 protein. The table lists 300,000 to 350,000 distinct CDR3 sequences, roughly 10% of them singletons, with 3% to 3.5% in the top ten. The source was CD4+ T cells sorted from PBMCs, collected 45 days after the yellow fever booster vaccination. These receptors were taken from a man aged 18 to 35 who received the YFV17D yellow fever vaccine. Each CDR3 is given with its conserved first and last residue. The order of the fields is J gene, CDR3 length, V gene, CDR3 protein.

TRBJ2-2 12 TRBV28 CASSLSLGELFF
TRBJ1-1 12 TRBV19 CARLKGSTEAFF
TRBJ1-3 15 TRBV6-1 CASSVPGGLGNTIYF
TRBJ2-7 13 TRBV12-5 CASGLWVRNEQYF
TRBJ2-3 15 TRBV5-8 CASSTHIGGTDTQYF
TRBJ2-7 14 TRBV12-3/TRBV12-4 CASSPRTGGHEQYF
TRBJ2-7 13 TRBV7-9 CASSLDGSVEQYF
TRBJ2-7 13 TRBV6-2/TRBV6-3 CASMSGSDYEQYF
TRBJ1-2 13 TRBV12-3/TRBV12-4 CASSSEQGFGYTF
TRBJ2-2 12 TRBV12-3/TRBV12-4 CASGQNTGELFF
TRBJ2-5 14 TRBV7-2 CASSSERGGETQYF
TRBJ2-3 15 TRBV9 CASSVGWAGPDTQYF
TRBJ2-1 17 TRBV4-3 CASSLRLTGTGLNEQFF
TRBJ2-5 17 TRBV2 CASSEKGNRGYGETQYF
TRBJ1-5 12 TRBV20-1 CSAGTQVEPQHF
TRBJ1-2 12 TRBV2 CASSEFEGGYTF
TRBJ2-5 14 TRBV5-4 CASSLGVSGETQYF
TRBJ2-7 14 TRBV21-1 CASSNRDRACEQYF
TRBJ1-1 14 TRBV5-1 CASSLDNGPVEAFF
TRBJ2-2 16 TRBV5-1 CASSLAPRTSAGELFF
TRBJ1-6 16 TRBV5-1 CASSREPTGTNSPLHF
TRBJ2-2 15 TRBV4-3 CASSHHRGVPGELFF